This T cell receptor beta chain was sequenced in a study of post-analysis software for immune sequencing data (dated by TCRdb to between 2015 and 2017). With respect to the entire study: The recorded disease courses included relapsing-remitting, secondary progressive and progressive-relapsing multiple sclerosis, and some patients had no subtype annotation. A subset of samples was prepared in parallel using single-end sample barcoding, then pooled and co-amplified after Illumina adapter ligation. The patient repertoires were set against roughly eleven previously published healthy control repertoires from donors whose ages ranged from 6 to 25 years.

To demonstrate the VDJtools post-analysis software, TCR beta repertoires were profiled from the peripheral blood of more than ten young patients with multiple sclerosis. Multiple sclerosis patients were children and adolescents aged roughly 6 to 16 years. Ends trimmed: V by 8 bases, J by 8 bases; bases unmatched to a gene: 6. The CDR3 runs 14 residues from the cysteine to the phenylalanine. Kept here is only the CDR3 DNA, which spans 42 bases and is read in frame from base 1. Library preparation was by PCR. Sequencing took place on an Illumina HiSeq 2500. To reduce PCR and sequencing biases, unique molecular identifiers were incorporated into the TCR beta cDNA libraries. Approximately 500,000 cDNA molecules were obtained for every 1 to 10 million input T cells, so each molecule roughly corresponded to one T cell. The patient libraries were prepared and sequenced with the same protocol used for the earlier healthy control dataset. Within a given batch, samples were prepared together, multiplexed and sequenced on the same HiSeq lane. Regarding the original processing steps: Raw barcoded reads were processed with MIGEC, and single-read molecular identifier groups were discarded before consensus assembly and CDR3 extraction. VDJtools was used for post-analysis of the clonotype tables, with diversity normalized by down-sampling every dataset to the smallest sample size. To correct batch-related cross-sample contamination, repertoire overlap clustering matched CDR3 amino acid sequences but not nucleotide sequences. TCRdb trimmed public reads at Q25 via fastp, called clones via MiXCR and kept in-frame beta chains. Here each entry gathers all rows of one CDR3 protein and keeps the most common genes and DNA. Here the V and J calls rest on TCRdb's processing, not on the authors' analysis. Present in this sample are hundreds of thousands of distinct CDR3 sequences, approximately 38% of which were seen just once. Around an eighth of the sample is taken by the ten largest.

General conclusions and limits of the study: Direct clustering with F measure showed strong co-clustering of samples prepared in the same batch, prompting a batch-effect correction. Patients showed significantly higher frequencies than controls for about 5 TRBV segments, among them TRBV5-6, TRBV5-1 and TRBV20-1. The multiple sclerosis patient group was slightly younger than the control group. Multiple sclerosis patients had significantly lower normalized Chao1 diversity than controls, a result that suggests substantial peripheral T-cell clonal expansion.

On this clonotype itself: The antigen it recognizes is unknown. No per-base quality is available; no much larger clone lies one base away.

The chain joins TRBV12-3 or TRBV12-4 to TRBJ1-6; 10 bases in the junction line up with TRBD1. Sequencing was carried out using blood. The receptor was isolated from a girl aged 10 to 17 with multiple sclerosis. The CDR3 here reads CASAPGQGYSPLHF. Here is the DNA: TGTGCCAGCGCCCCGGGACAGGGGTATTCACCCCTCCACTTT.